This TCR beta chain derives from a study of T-cell reconstitution after alpha-beta-depleted transplantation in children. Study-wide findings and caveats: Newly produced T cells mostly accounted for T-cell counts and diversity one year post-transplant.

TCRbeta library preparation incorporated unique molecular identifiers. TCRdb reprocessed the PCR reads via MiXCR and lists one record per CDR3 protein. The table shows 700,000 to 950,000 distinct CDR3 sequences, with 15% to 20% occurring only once. CDR1 SGHRS and CDR2 YFSETQ come from the germline V gene. The V and J ends lost 4 bases and 0 bases respectively, with 17 bases between them. The CDR3 consists of 17 residues. The sample holds many counts of this clonotype. Its target is unknown. The sequence was collected from a male patient between 5 and 17 years old who had a stem cell transplant for acute lymphoblastic leukemia, so the T cells may come from the graft donor. This sample comprised PBMCs, mostly from graft donor cells, obtained 360 days after TCRalphabeta/CD19-depleted stem cell transplant. This sequence joins TRBV5-1 and TRBJ2-1; the D gene is possibly TRBD1 (6 bases). CDR3 residues: CASSPAGRGNSYNEQFF. The CDR3, as DNA: TGCGCCAGCAGCCCCGCCGGCAGGGGAAACTCCTACAATGAGCAGTTCTTC.